Below, 2 T cell receptor beta chains from the same sample are listed, as sequenced in a study of shared clonotypes between healthy human individuals. Assay used: immunoSEQ multiplex PCR; TCRdb lists only in-frame clones, some missing. This sample yields 2.5 million or so clones, of which just over 90% are seen a single time; 0.13% to 0.15% belongs to the top ten. Input material: naive CD4+ T cells sorted from blood. Noted subset: CD45RA+ positively selected. Receptors were obtained from a man aged 18 to 29 in good health.

The rearrangement links TRBV5-1 to TRBJ2-1; 9 bases are shared with TRBD2. The V gene's germline CDR1 is SGHRS and CDR2 YFSETQ. With V trimmed by 4 bases and J by 4 bases, 9 bases remained unmatched. This CDR3 spans 16 amino acids. CDR3 amino acids: CASSPPRGGLYNEQFF. The CDR3 DNA is TGCGCCAGCAGCCCCCCGCGGGGGGGCCTGTACAATGAGCAGTTCTTC.

A few counts support this clone. This CDR3 is also generated by other DNA sequences in the sample. The V and J genes are TRBV11-2 and TRBJ1-1; D gene ambiguous. Germline CDR1 SGHAT, CDR2 FQNNGV. V lost 5 bases to trimming and J lost 4 bases, with 8 bases between them. This CDR3 contains 12 residues. The CDR3 spells CASSPTGTEAFF. The CDR3 nucleotides read TGTGCCAGCAGCCCGACCGGCACTGAAGCTTTCTTT.